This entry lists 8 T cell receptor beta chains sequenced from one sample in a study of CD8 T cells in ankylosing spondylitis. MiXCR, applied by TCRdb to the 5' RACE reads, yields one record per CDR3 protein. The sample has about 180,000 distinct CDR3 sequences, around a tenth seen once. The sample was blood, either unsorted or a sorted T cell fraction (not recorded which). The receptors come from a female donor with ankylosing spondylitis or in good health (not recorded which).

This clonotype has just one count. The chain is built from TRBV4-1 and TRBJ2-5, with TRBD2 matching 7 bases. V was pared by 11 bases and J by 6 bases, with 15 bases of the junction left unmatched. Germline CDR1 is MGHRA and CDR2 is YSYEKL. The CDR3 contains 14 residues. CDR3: CAAGGREGRQTQYF. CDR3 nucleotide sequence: TGCGCCGCTGGAGGGAGGGAGGGCCGGCAGACCCAGTACTTC.

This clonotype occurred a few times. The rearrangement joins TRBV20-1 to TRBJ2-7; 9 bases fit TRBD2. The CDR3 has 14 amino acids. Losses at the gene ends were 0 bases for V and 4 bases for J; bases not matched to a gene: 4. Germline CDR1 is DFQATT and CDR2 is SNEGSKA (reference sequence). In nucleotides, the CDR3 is TGCAGTGCTAGAGATGAGCGGGAGGTATACGAGCAGTACTTC. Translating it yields CSARDEREVYEQYF.

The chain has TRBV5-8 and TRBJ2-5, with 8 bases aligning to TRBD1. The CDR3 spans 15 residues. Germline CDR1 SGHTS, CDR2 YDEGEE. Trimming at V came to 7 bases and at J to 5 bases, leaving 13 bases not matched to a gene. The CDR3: CASGTGWGTGETQYF. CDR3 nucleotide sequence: TGTGCCAGCGGGACAGGTTGGGGGACTGGGGAGACCCAGTACTTC.

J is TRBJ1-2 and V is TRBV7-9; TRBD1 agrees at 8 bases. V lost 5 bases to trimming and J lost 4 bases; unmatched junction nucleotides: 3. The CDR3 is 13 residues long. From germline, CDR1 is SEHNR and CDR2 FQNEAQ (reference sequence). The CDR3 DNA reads TGTGCCAGCAGCACCGGGACAGGCTATGGCTACACCTTC. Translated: CASSTGTGYGYTF. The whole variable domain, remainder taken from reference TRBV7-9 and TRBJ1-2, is DTGVSQNPRHKITKRGQNVTFRCDPISEHNRLYWYRQTLGQGPEFLTYFQNEAQLEKSRLLSDRFSAERPKGSFSTLEIQRTEQGDSAMYLCASSTGTGYGYTFGSGTRLTVV.

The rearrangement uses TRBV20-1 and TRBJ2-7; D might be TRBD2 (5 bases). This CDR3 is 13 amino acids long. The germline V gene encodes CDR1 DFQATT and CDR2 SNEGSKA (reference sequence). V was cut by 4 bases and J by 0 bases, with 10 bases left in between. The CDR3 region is CSANGELSYEQYF. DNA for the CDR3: TGCAGTGCTAACGGGGAACTCTCCTACGAGCAGTACTTC.

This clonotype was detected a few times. In DNA, the CDR3 is TGCAGTGCTAGTGCGGGGAGGGGCTACGAGCAGTACTTC. This gives the protein CSASAGRGYEQYF. V and J are TRBV20-1 and TRBJ2-7; 7 nucleotides match TRBD2. This CDR3 has 13 amino acids. Germline CDR1 is DFQATT and CDR2 is SNEGSKA (reference sequence). Trimming took 3 bases from V and 3 from J; bases not matched to a gene: 5.

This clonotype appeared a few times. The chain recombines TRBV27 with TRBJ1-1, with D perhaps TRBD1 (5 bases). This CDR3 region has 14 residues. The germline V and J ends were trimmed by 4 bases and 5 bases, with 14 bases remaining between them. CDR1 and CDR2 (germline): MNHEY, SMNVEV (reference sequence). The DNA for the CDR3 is TGTGCCAGCAGTTCGGCAGGGTTCGGGACTGAAGCTTTCTTT. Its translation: CASSSAGFGTEAFF.

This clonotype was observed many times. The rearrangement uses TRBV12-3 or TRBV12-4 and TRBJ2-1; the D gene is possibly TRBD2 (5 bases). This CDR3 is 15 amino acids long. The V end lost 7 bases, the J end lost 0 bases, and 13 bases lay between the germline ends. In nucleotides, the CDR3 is TGTGCCAGCACCCTAGGACTCCTCTCCTACAATGAGCAGTTCTTC. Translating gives CASTLGLLSYNEQFF.